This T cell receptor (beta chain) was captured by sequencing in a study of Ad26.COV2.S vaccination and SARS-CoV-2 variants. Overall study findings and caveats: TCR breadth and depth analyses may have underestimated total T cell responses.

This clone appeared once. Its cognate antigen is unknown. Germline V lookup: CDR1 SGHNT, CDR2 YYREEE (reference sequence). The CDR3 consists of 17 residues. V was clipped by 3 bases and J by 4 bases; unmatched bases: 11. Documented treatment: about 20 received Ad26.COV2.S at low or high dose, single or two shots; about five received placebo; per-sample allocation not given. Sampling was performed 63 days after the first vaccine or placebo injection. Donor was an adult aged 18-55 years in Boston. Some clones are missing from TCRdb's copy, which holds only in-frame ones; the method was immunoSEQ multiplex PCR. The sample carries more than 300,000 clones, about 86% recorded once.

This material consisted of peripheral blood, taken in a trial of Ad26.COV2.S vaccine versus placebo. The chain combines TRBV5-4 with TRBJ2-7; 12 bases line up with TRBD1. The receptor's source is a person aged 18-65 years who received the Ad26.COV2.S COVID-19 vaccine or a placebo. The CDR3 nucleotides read TGTGCCAGCAGCTCGGGAAACCCGGGACAGGGGGCGTACGAGCAGTACTTC. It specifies CASSSGNPGQGAYEQYF.